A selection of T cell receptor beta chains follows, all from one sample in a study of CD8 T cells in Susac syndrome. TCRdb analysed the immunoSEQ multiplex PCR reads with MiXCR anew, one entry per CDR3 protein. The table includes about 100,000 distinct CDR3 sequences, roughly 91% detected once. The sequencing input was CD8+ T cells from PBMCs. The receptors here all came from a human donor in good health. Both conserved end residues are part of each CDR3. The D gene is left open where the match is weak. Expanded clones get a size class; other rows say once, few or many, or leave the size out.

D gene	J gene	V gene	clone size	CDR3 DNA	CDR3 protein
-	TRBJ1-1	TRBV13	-	TGTGCCAGCAGCCTAACCCAGGTAACGTCCCCTGAAGCTTTCTTT	CASSLTQVTSPEAFF
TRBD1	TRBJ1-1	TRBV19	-	TGTGCCAGTGAGGTCATGCGGGCAGGGGGAAATGAAGCTTTCTTT	CASEVMRAGGNEAFF
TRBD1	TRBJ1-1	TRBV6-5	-	TGTGCCAGCAGCACGACAGGGGGCCCCACTGAAGCTTTCTTT	CASSTTGGPTEAFF
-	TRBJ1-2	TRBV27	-	TGTGCCAGCAGTTCCACACTAGTGGGTGGCTACACCTTC	CASSSTLVGGYTF
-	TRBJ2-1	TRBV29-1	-	TGCAGCGTTGAAGTTTTGAGCGTGAGCTCCTACAATGAGCAGTTCTTC	CSVEVLSVSSYNEQFF
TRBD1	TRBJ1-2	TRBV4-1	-	TGCGCCAGCAGCCAACAGGACAGGGGTAACTATGGCTACACCTTC	CASSQQDRGNYGYTF
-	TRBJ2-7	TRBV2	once	TGTGCCAGCAATAGTAGATACGAGCAGTACTTC	CASNSRYEQYF
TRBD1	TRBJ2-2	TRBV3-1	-	TGTGCCAGCAGCCAAGTCGGGTACAGGGGGTTTACCGGGGAGCTGTTTTTT	CASSQVGYRGFTGELFF
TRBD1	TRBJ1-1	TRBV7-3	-	TGTGCCAGCAGCGCCTTACAGGGGATGAACACTGAAGCTTTCTTT	CASSALQGMNTEAFF
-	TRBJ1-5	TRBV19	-	TGTGCCAGTAGTATCTATCTCTACAACAATCAGCCCCAGCATTTT	CASSIYLYNNQPQHF
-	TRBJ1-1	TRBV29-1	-	TGCAGCGTTGTCCTGGGCAGGGTGGTCACTGAAGCTTTCTTT	CSVVLGRVVTEAFF
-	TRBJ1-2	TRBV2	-	TGTGCCAGCAGTGACCGCAGAGGCTATGGCTACACCTTC	CASSDRRGYGYTF
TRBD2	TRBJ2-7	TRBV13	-	TGTGCCAGCAGCGGGACTAGCGGTCCCGAGCAGTACTTC	CASSGTSGPEQYF